What follows is one TCR beta chain and its context. The data originate from a study of control samples from healthy donors and cancer patients. Sequencing was performed with immunoSEQ multiplex PCR; in TCRdb, only in-frame clones are kept and a portion is missing. The data show around 63,000 clones, 80% to 90% seen once. This TCR came from a woman aged 45-65 years with head and neck cancer. Material for sequencing was PBMCs.

The CDR3 DNA follows: TGTGCCAGCAGCCCCCGAACAGGTTCCGAAGCTTTCTTT. It yields the protein CASSPRTGSEAFF. This rearrangement joins TRBV7-2 to TRBJ1-1, with D perhaps TRBD1 (5 bases). V was clipped by 5 bases and J by 8 bases, with 15 bases between them. The CDR3 extends over 13 amino acids. Germline CDR1 SGHTA, CDR2 FQGNSA. The variable domain in full, with the rest retrieved from reference TRBV7-2 and TRBJ1-1, is GAGVSQSPSNKVTEKGKDVELRCDPISGHTALYWYRQSLGQGLEFLIYFQGNSAPDKSGLPSDRFSAERTGGSVSTLTIQRTQQEDSAVYLCASSPRTGSEAFFGQGTRLTVV.